A few counts support the clone carrying this T cell receptor (beta chain). Its cognate antigen is unknown. The data derive from a study of cytomegalovirus exposure and HLA in healthy donors. Study results and limitations: For presence/absence analyses, sequencing depth was assumed to be roughly uniform across donors.

This CDR3 has 15 residues. The germline V gene has CDR1 LGHNA and CDR2 YNFKEQ. J was trimmed by 4 bases and V by 4 bases; bases with no gene match: 6. PCR was performed using 60 Vbeta and 13 Jbeta primers. Original data processing: As a later analysis found, there were approximately 80 million unique TCR beta chains, of which roughly 11 million were shared. The repertoire was sequenced with immunoSEQ multiplex PCR; TCRdb's copy has only in-frame clones and lacks some. The DNA was the basis for D and trimming; V, J and clone size are from that table. Of 75,000 to 95,000 clones detected, 75% to 90% appear once; the ten largest clones hold roughly 2.2%.

The chain recombines TRBV4-2 with TRBJ2-1, with 8 bases that match TRBD1. This clonotype was obtained from a man aged 18 to 30 in good health and CMV-seronegative. The sample taken for sequencing was PBMCs. The CDR3 here is CASSPRTGTYNEQFF. CDR3 nucleotide sequence: TGTGCCAGCAGCCCACGGACAGGGACTTACAATGAGCAGTTCTTC.